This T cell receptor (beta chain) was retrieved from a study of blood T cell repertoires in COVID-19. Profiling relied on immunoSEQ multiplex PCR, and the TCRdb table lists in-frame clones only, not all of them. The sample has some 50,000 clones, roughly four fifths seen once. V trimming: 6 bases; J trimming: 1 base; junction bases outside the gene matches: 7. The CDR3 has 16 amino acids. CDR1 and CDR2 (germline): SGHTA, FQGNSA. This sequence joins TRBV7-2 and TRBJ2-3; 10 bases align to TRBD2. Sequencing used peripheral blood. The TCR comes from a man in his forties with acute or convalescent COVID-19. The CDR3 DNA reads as TGTGCCAGCAGGACCGTAAGCGGGGGGGGCACAGATACGCAGTATTTT. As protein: CASRTVSGGGTDTQYF.